A selection of T cell receptor beta chains follows, all from one sample in a study of human T cells and chemical hapten exposure. TCRdb processed the reads anew with MiXCR; each CDR3 protein has one entry. Counted here are about 120,000 distinct CDR3 sequences, 8.5% to 9% occurring once; the ten biggest clones make up 1.1% to 1.5%. The sample taken for sequencing was whole blood. The receptors originated from a human donor in good health. Some clones in this sample may be carry-over from other donors' samples. CDR3s include the opening cysteine and the closing phenylalanine or tryptophan.

TRBJ2-1 TRBV5-6 16 CASSLAFGLAGSEQFF
TRBJ2-6 TRBV5-4 19 CASSPPGTGILIGANVLTF
TRBJ2-7 TRBV3-1 15 CASSPRTGSTYEQYF
TRBJ1-4 TRBV5-6 13 CASSSGTLGKLFF
TRBJ2-3 TRBV2 13 CASRDRAKDTQYF
TRBJ2-3 TRBV10-3 16 CAISGRRGLVGDTQYF
TRBJ2-1 TRBV6-2/TRBV6-3 18 CASSSRLAGVGSYNEQFF
TRBJ2-5 TRBV29-1 14 CSVEDPAGVKTQYF
TRBJ2-1 TRBV20-1 14 CSAPPSGRANEQFF
TRBJ2-7 TRBV10-3 15 CAISASWTSGDEQYF
TRBJ2-3 TRBV6-4 15 CASSEAGGSTDTQYF
TRBJ2-3 TRBV15 17 CATSRGPAGSSTDTQYF
TRBJ2-7 TRBV20-1 12 CSARDDSYEQYF
TRBJ2-7 TRBV12-3/TRBV12-4 14 CASSQRLRSYEQYF
TRBJ2-6 TRBV20-1 13 CSAKRTGANVLTF
TRBJ2-2 TRBV3-1 13 CASSQSTRGELFF
TRBJ2-7 TRBV5-5 17 CASSLDLTSGSSYEQYF
TRBJ1-6 TRBV3-1 14 CASSRDRVNSPLHF
TRBJ1-1 TRBV20-1 14 CSARRDSMNTEAFF
TRBJ2-1 TRBV6-1 15 CASIMAPHSYNEQFF
TRBJ2-7 TRBV27 15 CASSILQGDPREQYF
TRBJ2-3 TRBV20-1 17 CSAHAGGGAFLRDTQYF
TRBJ2-1 TRBV7-9 14 CASSYPGPRNEQFF
TRBJ1-4 TRBV5-6 16 CASSFGQGFSNEKLFF
TRBJ2-1 TRBV6-5 17 CASSYEIAGASYNEQFF
TRBJ2-7 TRBV20-1 15 CSARLAGGGSYEQYF
TRBJ1-1 TRBV29-1 16 CSVAARQGAFNTEAFF
TRBJ2-1 TRBV20-1 16 CSASGVAGGHLGEQFF
TRBJ2-3 TRBV6-6 13 CASTPGSGSPCHF
TRBJ2-1 TRBV7-9 15 CASSPGTRGYNEQFF
TRBJ1-3 TRBV6-6 17 CASSYSIFRDSGNTIYF
TRBJ1-1 TRBV14 15 CASSPQTLENTEAFF
TRBJ2-1 TRBV6-2/TRBV6-3 13 CASSSFPAGAQFF
TRBJ2-1 TRBV4-1 15 CASSQGLAGVGEQFF
TRBJ2-3 TRBV4-3 15 CASSQGTVSTDTQYF
TRBJ2-5 TRBV6-5 18 CASSSSRLPRPGRETQYF
TRBJ2-1 TRBV9 13 CASNAGAGNEQFF
TRBJ2-5 TRBV5-6 17 CASSLVQGAAYQETQYF
TRBJ2-1 TRBV12-3/TRBV12-4 16 CASSFPTGAYYNEQFF
TRBJ1-1 TRBV12-3/TRBV12-4 13 CASSPTSNTEAFF
TRBJ1-6 TRBV7-2 12 CASSQNNSPLHF
TRBJ1-1 TRBV20-1 11 CSAPSDPGAFF
TRBJ2-3 TRBV20-1 17 CSARGLGSSGGTDTQYF
TRBJ2-7 TRBV20-1 14 CSAGPGTGGVEQYF
TRBJ1-2 TRBV7-9 14 CASSSWDRGHGYTF
TRBJ1-2 TRBV20-1 13 CSAKGHSNYGYTF
TRBJ2-3 TRBV12-3/TRBV12-4 12 CASSSLGDTQYF
TRBJ2-3 TRBV12-5 11 CASASGDTQYF
TRBJ2-2 TRBV6-4 18 CASSEFAGTGGDTGELFF
TRBJ2-4 TRBV2 12 CASRGTGNIQYF